The 7 T cell receptor beta chains below all came from one sample that was sequenced in a study of blood T cell repertoires in COVID-19. Repertoires were generated with immunoSEQ multiplex PCR, while TCRdb's copy carries only in-frame clones and drops some. The table includes some 180,000 clones, 65% to 90% detected once. Sample: PBMCs or T cells enriched from blood (not recorded which). The receptors stem from an older woman with acute COVID-19.

This clone was detected only once. The gene calls are TRBV29-1 and TRBJ1-1; D might be TRBD1 (5 bases). CDR1 and CDR2 from the germline V gene are SQVTM and ANQGSEA. Trimming pared 7 bases from V and 4 bases from J, leaving 16 bases between. The CDR3 is made up of 13 amino acids. CDR3 bases: TGCAGCGCCTCTGGGGGGAGGGGCACTGAAGCTTTCTTT. Amino acid sequence: CSASGGRGTEAFF.

This clone was detected only a few times. V gene TRBV4-3 combines with J gene TRBJ2-6, with D hard to call. Per germline, CDR1 LGHNA and CDR2 YSLEER. The CDR3 is 16 residues long. Trimming cost V 0 bases and J 2 bases, with 8 bases left between them. CDR3 coding DNA: TGCGCCAGCAGCCAAGAAACACATACTGGGGCCAACGTCCTGACTTTC. This sequence encodes CASSQETHTGANVLTF.

The V gene is TRBV6-4, the J gene TRBJ2-6; possibly TRBD2 for D (6 bases). Germline V gene sequence: CDR1 MRHNA, CDR2 SNTAGT. Trimming took 4 bases from V and 2 from J, leaving 9 bases between them. The CDR3 length is 15 residues. In DNA, the CDR3 is TGTGCCAGCAGTGCACTAGCTGCTGGGGCCAACGTCCTGACTTTC. Amino acid sequence: CASSALAAGANVLTF.

The chain combines TRBV10-2 with TRBJ1-4; the match to TRBD1 covers 8 bases. The CDR3 extends over 12 amino acids. From germline, CDR1 is WSHSY and CDR2 SAAADI. Trimming cost V 6 bases and J 7 bases; bases outside gene matches: 1. The CDR3 here is CASRDRAEKLFF. The CDR3 DNA is TGCGCCAGCAGGGACAGGGCTGAAAAACTGTTTTTT.

J is TRBJ1-3 and V is TRBV7-9, with a tentative D call TRBD1 (6 bases). The germline gives CDR1 SEHNR, CDR2 FQNEAQ (reference sequence). The V gene lost 7 bases and the J gene lost 0 bases, with 16 bases spanning the gap. The CDR3 sequence is 16 residues long. Here the CDR3 reads CASTRGGGGSGNTIYF. CDR3 nucleotides: TGTGCCAGCACCCGAGGGGGGGGCGGCTCTGGAAACACCATATATTTT.

The chain employs TRBV9 and TRBJ1-1; no reliable D call. Germline V gives CDR1 SGDLS, CDR2 YYNGEE. The CDR3 has 14 amino acids. Trimming pared 0 bases from V and 1 base from J, leaving 7 bases between. CDR3 residues: CASSVEPGNTEAFF. DNA of the CDR3: TGTGCCAGCAGCGTAGAGCCAGGGAACACTGAAGCTTTCTTT.

J is TRBJ2-4 and V is TRBV6-5; 7 nucleotides line up with TRBD2. The CDR3 has 15 amino acids. Germline CDR1 and CDR2: MNHEY and SVGAGI. V lost 6 bases to trimming and J lost 1 base; unmatched junction nucleotides: 6. The CDR3 DNA follows: TGTGCCAGCAGCCGCCGGGAGGTCGCCAAAAACATTCAGTACTTC. It specifies CASSRREVAKNIQYF.